Listed below are T cell receptor beta chains from one sample, sequenced in a study of regulatory T cells in long-lasting Graves disease. TCRdb re-derived calls from the multiplex PCR reads in MiXCR, one entry per CDR3 protein. The table includes roughly 610,000 distinct CDR3 sequences, 15% to 20% detected once. The same specimen was also included in a second study, on T cells in Graves' hyperthyroidism and ophthalmopathy.

The specimen was peripheral blood mononuclear cells (PBMCs), collected at new diagnosis, from a patient treated with antithyroid drugs. Every receptor here comes from a man aged 18 to 35 with Graves disease. The CDR3 runs from the conserved cysteine through the conserved F or W. A D gene is named only where the DNA matches it firmly. The size field is filled for only some rows; it gives once, few, many or a size class.

cdr3_nt	cdr3_aa	d_call	clone_size	v_call	j_call
TGCAGTGCTAGAGGGTTTGGGTCAACTAATGAAAAACTGTTTTTT	CSARGFGSTNEKLFF	NA	NA	TRBV20-1	TRBJ1-4
TGTGCCAGCAGTTTCTTCGGTTCAGGGACTGAAGCTTTCTTT	CASSFFGSGTEAFF	NA	many	TRBV12-3/TRBV12-4	TRBJ1-1
TGTGCCAGCAGTTACCGGGACATGGACAATGAGCAGTTCTTC	CASSYRDMDNEQFF	NA	many	TRBV27	TRBJ2-1
TGTGCCAGCAGTACCCCACGGGGCGTGAGGGAGAGGGGGTCCTTC	CASSTPRGVRERGSF	NA	many	TRBV28	TRBJ1-2
TGCGCCAGCAGCAAACAGACAGAGAACACTGAAGCTTTCTTT	CASSKQTENTEAFF	NA	many	TRBV5-1	TRBJ1-1
TGTGCCAGCTCACCCTCACCGTTGGGGGTCTCCTACGAGCAGTACTTC	CASSPSPLGVSYEQYF	NA	few	TRBV18	TRBJ2-7
TGTGCCAGCAGTGGCACCCGGAGCGAGCAGTACTTC	CASSGTRSEQYF	NA	NA	TRBV6-1	TRBJ2-7
TGTGCCAGCAGCTTATTAGGAGGCAGCACCAGCAATGAGCAGTTCTTC	CASSLLGGSTSNEQFF	NA	few	TRBV7-3	TRBJ2-1
TGTGCCAGCAGTTTATGGGTAAATCAGCCCCAGCATTTT	CASSLWVNQPQHF	NA	few	TRBV27	TRBJ1-5
TGTGCCAGCAGCTTAGATGGTAGCTACAATGAGCAGTTCTTC	CASSLDGSYNEQFF	NA	many	TRBV7-2	TRBJ2-1
TGTGCCAGCAGCGTAGGGTGGGAAACCAAAAACACCGGGGAGCTGTTTTTT	CASSVGWETKNTGELFF	NA	NA	TRBV9	TRBJ2-2
TGTGCCAGCAGCAAAGGGGGGAGGGTTTACAATGAGCAGTTCTTC	CASSKGGRVYNEQFF	NA	few	TRBV7-3	TRBJ2-1
TGCAGTGCTAGAGACCGTTTTCCCGAAGCTTTCTTT	CSARDRFPEAFF	NA	many	TRBV20-1	TRBJ1-1
TGTGCCACCAGTGGGGGGGGGTACAAGGATGGAGGGGAGACCCAGTACTTC	CATSGGGYKDGGETQYF	TRBD2	few	TRBV24-1	TRBJ2-5
TGCGCCAGCAGCTTAGGGACCCAGGGAGGCGAGCAGTACTTC	CASSLGTQGGEQYF	NA	many	TRBV5-1	TRBJ2-7
TGCAGCGTTCGCCTGAACACTGAAGCTTTCTTT	CSVRLNTEAFF	NA	many	TRBV29-1	TRBJ1-1
TGCGCCAGCAGCACGCTAGCGGAAGGGGCGAATACGCAGTATTTT	CASSTLAEGANTQYF	TRBD2	many	TRBV5-1	TRBJ2-3
TGTGCCAGCAGCTTAGGAAGGAGCGGGAACACAGATACGCAGTATTTT	CASSLGRSGNTDTQYF	TRBD2	few	TRBV11-2	TRBJ2-3
TGTGCCAGTGGACAGGATACAGATACGCAGTATTTT	CASGQDTDTQYF	TRBD1	few	TRBV2	TRBJ2-3
TGTGCCAGCACTCCTAGCGGGAGGCCCTACGAGCAGTACTTC	CASTPSGRPYEQYF	TRBD2	many	TRBV6-1	TRBJ2-7
TGTGCCAGCAGCCTATCCGGGACGGGGAATGCTGGCTACACCTTC	CASSLSGTGNAGYTF	NA	NA	TRBV7-3	TRBJ1-2
TGCAGTGCTACGATCCCCCAGACAGGACGGAGGATCGATGAGCAGTTCTTC	CSATIPQTGRRIDEQFF	NA	many	TRBV20-1	TRBJ2-1
TGTGCCAGCAGTGACCAACAGGGCGGTTCACCCCTCCACTTT	CASSDQQGGSPLHF	NA	many	TRBV2	TRBJ1-6
TGCGCCAGCAGCTTACGGGGGGGGCGGGCCGGATCCTACAATGAGCAGTTCTTC	CASSLRGGRAGSYNEQFF	TRBD2	many	TRBV5-1	TRBJ2-1
TGTGCCAGCAGCCAAGACACAGGGGGCGCTTTCTATGGCTACACCTTC	CASSQDTGGAFYGYTF	TRBD1	few	TRBV3-1	TRBJ1-2
TGTGCCAGCTCACGTGGTGGGGGCTTGTTGACCTACGAGCAGTACTTC	CASSRGGGLLTYEQYF	NA	few	TRBV18	TRBJ2-7
TGCAGTGCTAGAGACCTAAGGGGAATAGCGGGCCTAGCCGGGGGTGAGCAGTTCTTC	CSARDLRGIAGLAGGEQFF	TRBD2	few	TRBV20-1	TRBJ2-1
TGTGCCAGCATCCCGGGGGGGGGAGACGGAAATGAGCAGTTCTTC	CASIPGGGDGNEQFF	TRBD2	NA	TRBV12-3/TRBV12-4	TRBJ2-1
TGTGCCAGCAGCGCCCGGGGGGGGGCGACTAGCGGTGAGGAGACCCAGTACTTC	CASSARGGATSGEETQYF	TRBD2	many	TRBV7-2	TRBJ2-5
TGTGCCAGCCCCCCAAGGGGGACTAGGGATGAGCAGTTCTTC	CASPPRGTRDEQFF	TRBD2	many	TRBV5-6	TRBJ2-1
TGTGCCAGCAGCGTAGCGGCGGGAGGGCCGACAGATACGCAGTATTTT	CASSVAAGGPTDTQYF	TRBD2	few	TRBV9	TRBJ2-3
TGTGCCTGGAGTTCACTTACCGGGGAGCTGTTTTTT	CAWSSLTGELFF	NA	many	TRBV30	TRBJ2-2
TGCGCCAGCTTAAGCGGCAGCTCAAGAAACACTGAAGCTTTCTTT	CASLSGSSRNTEAFF	NA	few	TRBV5-1	TRBJ1-1
TGCAGCGTTGGGGCCGGGGAGCTGTTTTTT	CSVGAGELFF	NA	few	TRBV29-1	TRBJ2-2
TGTGCCAGCAGCTTAGGCGGGACTAGCGGGATTAAAAACATTCAGTACTTC	CASSLGGTSGIKNIQYF	TRBD2	few	TRBV7-8	TRBJ2-4
TGCAGTGCGACCCCAAGATCCAAAAACATTCAGTACTTC	CSATPRSKNIQYF	NA	NA	TRBV20-1	TRBJ2-4
TGCAGTGCTAGGACGGGCTATGGCTACACCTTC	CSARTGYGYTF	NA	many	TRBV20-1	TRBJ1-2
TGTGCCAGCAGTCCACGTGAGGGAAACACCATATATTTT	CASSPREGNTIYF	NA	NA	TRBV6-1	TRBJ1-3
TGTGCCAGCAGTGAAGGAGTAGCGGGCGAGACCCAGTACTTC	CASSEGVAGETQYF	TRBD2	many	TRBV6-1	TRBJ2-5
TGCAGTGCTAGAGACCAGGGACGGCTGGGCAATCAGCCCCAGCATTTT	CSARDQGRLGNQPQHF	NA	once	TRBV20-1	TRBJ1-5
TGCAGTGCTCCACTAGCGGGAGTGGTAGATACGCAGTATTTT	CSAPLAGVVDTQYF	TRBD2	many	TRBV20-1	TRBJ2-3
TGTGCCAGCAGTGATGTCGGACACTCAACTAATGAAAAACTGTTTTTT	CASSDVGHSTNEKLFF	NA	many	TRBV2	TRBJ1-4
TGTGCCAGCAGTTCAGCTCAACAGGGGGCCGCCTACGAGCAGTACTTC	CASSSAQQGAAYEQYF	TRBD1	many	TRBV27	TRBJ2-7
TGTGCCAGCAGCTCAGGACTAGCGGGACTCTACGAGCAGTACTTC	CASSSGLAGLYEQYF	TRBD2	NA	TRBV7-8	TRBJ2-7